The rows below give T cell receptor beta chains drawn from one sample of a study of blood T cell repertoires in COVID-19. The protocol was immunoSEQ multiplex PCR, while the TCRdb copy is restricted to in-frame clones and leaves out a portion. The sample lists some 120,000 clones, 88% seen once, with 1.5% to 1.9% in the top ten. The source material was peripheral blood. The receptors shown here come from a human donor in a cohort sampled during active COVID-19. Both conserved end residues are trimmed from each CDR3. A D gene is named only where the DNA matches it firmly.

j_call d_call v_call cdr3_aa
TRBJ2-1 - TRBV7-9 ASSRKGASEEQF
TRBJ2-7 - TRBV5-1 ASSLGGGRSYEQY
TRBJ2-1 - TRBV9 ASSGSYGEQF
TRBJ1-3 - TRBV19 ASSPDGRDSGNTIY
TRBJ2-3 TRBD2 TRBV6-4 ASRPQSGSRQY
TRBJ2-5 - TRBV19 ASSPTVIQETQY
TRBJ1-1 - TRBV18 ASSPKTGNTEAF
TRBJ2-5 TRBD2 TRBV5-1 ASSLRGMTSGGQETQY
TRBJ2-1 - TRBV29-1 SVTTGEQF
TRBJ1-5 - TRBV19 ASRRKRNQPQH
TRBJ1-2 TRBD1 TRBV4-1 ASSQEYSGTGLTYGYT
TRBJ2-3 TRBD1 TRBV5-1 ASSSGTGTGDTQY
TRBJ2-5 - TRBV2 ASRGETRVQETQY
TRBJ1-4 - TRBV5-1 ASSSPVGGGATNEKLF
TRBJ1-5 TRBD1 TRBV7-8 ASSLLSTGSAYSNQPQH
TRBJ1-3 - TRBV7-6 ASSLENYRYSGNTIY
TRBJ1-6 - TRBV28 ASSLGTRRFNSPLH
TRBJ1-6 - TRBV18 ASSPPLERVPLH
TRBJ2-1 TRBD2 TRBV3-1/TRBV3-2 ASSHAVAGVPINEQF
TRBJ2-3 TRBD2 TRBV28 ASSFGGGPTDTQY
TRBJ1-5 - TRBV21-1 ASSLGQDNSSNQPQH
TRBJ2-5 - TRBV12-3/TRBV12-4 ASSPRRETQY
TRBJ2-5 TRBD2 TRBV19 ASSINKGSGRPVETQY
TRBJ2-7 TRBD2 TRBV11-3 ASTVVAGVKEQY
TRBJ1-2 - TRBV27 ASSLSGVRTAHGYT
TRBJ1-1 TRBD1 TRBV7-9 ASSLRDRGRETEAF
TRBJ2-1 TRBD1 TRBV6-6 ASSSGTGKEEQF
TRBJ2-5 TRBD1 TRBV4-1 ASSQDTGAQETQY
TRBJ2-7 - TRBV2 ASSDGEQY
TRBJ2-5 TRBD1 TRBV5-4 ASSGGQGALEETQY
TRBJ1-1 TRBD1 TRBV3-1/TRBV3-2 ASSQGQMNTEAF